One sample yielded the 2 T cell receptor beta chains listed below, sequenced in a study of PD-1 blockade in classical Hodgkin lymphoma. Repertoires were generated with immunoSEQ multiplex PCR, while TCRdb's copy carries only in-frame clones and drops some. The sample carries roughly 25,000 clones, about 70% recorded once. Stated time point: cycle 4 day 1 (C4D1), after more than five weeks of nivolumab. All trial patients relapsed after autologous stem cell transplantation. This material consisted of peripheral blood mononuclear cells (PBMCs), taken before the fourth cycle of nivolumab. The receptors here all came from a human donor with classical Hodgkin lymphoma.

This chain links TRBV4-2 with TRBJ2-2; 9 bases are shared with TRBD2. The CDR3 extends over 18 amino acids. Germline CDR1 and CDR2: LGHNA and YNFKEQ. V was clipped by 0 bases and J by 0 bases; unmatched bases: 5. The CDR3 reads CASSQDHVAGANTGELFF. CDR3 DNA: TGTGCCAGCAGCCAAGATCATGTAGCGGGGGCGAACACCGGGGAGCTGTTTTTT.

The rearrangement uses TRBV5-4 and TRBJ2-3, with 9 bases fitting TRBD2. Germline V CDR1 and CDR2: SGHNT, YYREEE (reference sequence). The J segment lost 4 bases and the V segment lost 5 bases, leaving 11 bases of the junction unmatched. This CDR3 is built from 16 residues. CDR3 amino acids: CASSSAAGGPADTQYF. The CDR3 nucleotides are TGTGCCAGCAGTAGTGCGGCGGGGGGGCCGGCAGATACGCAGTATTTT.